The source of this TCR beta chain is a study of shared clonotypes between healthy human individuals. Study-wide findings and caveats: Only a few donors were included, so the genetic and exposure-history diversity represented was limited.

The repertoire was sequenced with immunoSEQ multiplex PCR; TCRdb's copy has only in-frame clones and lacks some. In the table there are approximately 1,500,000 clones, around 98% of which are singletons. Turning to this clone: No antigen is known for it. At the DNA level, this CDR3 is encoded by other sequences in the same sample as well.

The CDR3 has 12 residues. The germline CDR1 and CDR2 sequences are MDHEN and SYDVKM. V dropped 3 bases and J dropped 4 bases, with 6 bases sitting between them. V usage is TRBV28 and J usage is TRBJ2-5, with D possibly being TRBD1 (6 bases). Sequencing was done on a sample of naive CD4+ T cells sorted from blood. Subset in this sample: CD45RA+ positively selected. This receptor was obtained from a man aged 25-45 years in good health. The CDR3 DNA is TGTGCCAGCAGTTTCAGGGGAGAGACCCAGTACTTC. It specifies CASSFRGETQYF.